Listed below are T cell receptor beta chains from one sample, sequenced in a study of blood T cell repertoires in COVID-19. Assay used: immunoSEQ multiplex PCR; TCRdb lists only in-frame clones, some missing. Counted here are 200,000 to 300,000 clones, 80% to 95% occurring once; the ten biggest clones make up around 0.86%. The sequencing input was peripheral blood. These receptors all come from a man under 40 with COVID-19, enrolled during active disease. CDR3s include the opening cysteine and the closing phenylalanine or tryptophan. Fields, in order: D gene, V gene, clone size, J gene, CDR3 DNA, CDR3 protein. A D gene is named only where the DNA matches it firmly. Size values are once, few and many counts, or a class for expanded clones, and some rows have none.

NA,TRBV30,NA,TRBJ2-7,TGTGCCTGGAGTTTGGGGGGGGCAAGAGAGCAGTACTTC,CAWSLGGAREQYF
TRBD1,TRBV9,NA,TRBJ1-3,TGTGCCAGCAGCGCCCAGGGGGCCGCTGGAAACACCATATATTTT,CASSAQGAAGNTIYF
TRBD2,TRBV18,NA,TRBJ2-3,TGTGCCAGCTCACCTCCTAGCGGGGAAGATACGCAGTATTTT,CASSPPSGEDTQYF
TRBD2,TRBV5-6,NA,TRBJ2-7,TGTGCCAGCAGCCCCCCTCCGGGACTAGGGTCCTACGAGCAGTACTTC,CASSPPPGLGSYEQYF
NA,TRBV2,NA,TRBJ1-5,TGTGCCAGCAATCCCACTGCCCGCAATCAGCCCCAGCATTTT,CASNPTARNQPQHF
NA,TRBV24-1,NA,TRBJ1-3,TGTGCCACCAGTGATTTGCAGGGTAGTGGAAACACCATATATTTT,CATSDLQGSGNTIYF
NA,TRBV5-1,NA,TRBJ1-1,TGCGCCAGCAGCTTGCAGGGTATGAACACTGAAGCTTTCTTT,CASSLQGMNTEAFF
NA,TRBV4-1,NA,TRBJ2-3,TGCGCCAGCAGCCAAGAGTCAGTAGGGGGGGTCGTAGATACGCAGTATTTT,CASSQESVGGVVDTQYF
NA,TRBV7-3,once,TRBJ1-6,TGTGCCAGCAGCCACGGACTTATCGCGGGGTCACCCCTCCACTTT,CASSHGLIAGSPLHF
NA,TRBV3-1/TRBV3-2,NA,TRBJ1-6,TGTGCCAGCAGCTATCACCGAGATTCACCCCTCCACTTT,CASSYHRDSPLHF
NA,TRBV5-1,NA,TRBJ1-1,TGCGCCAGCAGCCCTGGACACGCGAACACTGAAGCTTTCTTT,CASSPGHANTEAFF
NA,TRBV6-1,NA,TRBJ1-2,TGTGCCAGCAGTGAAGCTGGGGGCGCAAGCTATGGCTACACCTTC,CASSEAGGASYGYTF
TRBD2,TRBV4-1,NA,TRBJ2-2,TGCGCCAGCAGCAAAGGGACTAGCGTAGCCGGGGAGCTGTTTTTT,CASSKGTSVAGELFF
TRBD2,TRBV27,NA,TRBJ2-1,TGTGCCACCGGACTAGCGGGGGGCGTCAATGAGCAGTTCTTC,CATGLAGGVNEQFF
TRBD1,TRBV5-4,NA,TRBJ1-2,TGTGCCAGCAGCTTGGCGGGACAGGGGCTCGTAAACTATGGCTACACCTTC,CASSLAGQGLVNYGYTF
NA,TRBV6-5,NA,TRBJ1-4,TGTGCCAGCAGTCCGGTGGACAGAAATGAAAAACTGTTTTTT,CASSPVDRNEKLFF
NA,TRBV4-1,NA,TRBJ2-2,TGCGCCAGCAGCTCGCTCGGACAGAACACCGGGGAGCTGTTTTTT,CASSSLGQNTGELFF
NA,TRBV6-5,NA,TRBJ2-1,TGTGCCAGCACCCTCCTACTAGTTAACGAGCAGTTCTTC,CASTLLLVNEQFF
NA,TRBV6-6,NA,TRBJ1-1,TGTGCCAGCAGTCCCGGACAGATGAACACTGAAGCTTTCTTT,CASSPGQMNTEAFF
NA,TRBV12-1,NA,TRBJ2-3,TGTGCCAGCAGCCTAGCCGGAGCGGGGGCAGGGACAGATACGCAGTATTTT,CASSLAGAGAGTDTQYF
TRBD1,TRBV6-6,NA,TRBJ1-5,TGTGCCAGCAGTTCGGGACAGGGATTGAGTCAGCCCCAGCATTTT,CASSSGQGLSQPQHF
TRBD2,TRBV5-1,NA,TRBJ2-3,TGCGCCAGCAGCTTGGGGCCTAGCGGGGTCCGCGATACGCAGTATTTT,CASSLGPSGVRDTQYF
TRBD1,TRBV19,NA,TRBJ1-1,TGTGCCAGTAGTATAGGAGGGGGCGGCACTGAAGCTTTCTTT,CASSIGGGGTEAFF
NA,TRBV6-5,NA,TRBJ1-5,TGTGCCAGCAGTCAATCAGGGACTTCCAATCAGCCCCAGCATTTT,CASSQSGTSNQPQHF
TRBD2,TRBV11-2,NA,TRBJ2-5,TGTGCCAGCAGCTCTCGACTAGCGGGGGTTCGGGAGACCCAGTACTTC,CASSSRLAGVRETQYF
TRBD1,TRBV5-1,once,TRBJ2-1,TGCGCCAGCAGCCCCGGACAGGGATCATACAATGAGCAGTTCTTC,CASSPGQGSYNEQFF
NA,TRBV5-1,NA,TRBJ2-2,TGCGCCAGCAGCTACAGGAACCCCAACACCGGGGAGCTGTTTTTT,CASSYRNPNTGELFF
NA,TRBV9,NA,TRBJ2-5,TGTGCCAGCAGCGTAGAACCTGACGAGGGATTGACCCAGTACTTC,CASSVEPDEGLTQYF
TRBD2,TRBV5-1,NA,TRBJ2-7,TGCGCCAGCAGCTTGGGCGAGCGGGGGGTTGAGCAGTACTTC,CASSLGERGVEQYF
TRBD1,TRBV12-5,NA,TRBJ2-7,TGTGCTAGTGCCCCGGGACAGGGGGATTACGAGCAGTACTTC,CASAPGQGDYEQYF
TRBD2,TRBV7-6,NA,TRBJ2-1,TGTGCCAGCAGCTTTAGCGGGGGGGCCTACAATGAGCAGTTCTTC,CASSFSGGAYNEQFF
TRBD1,TRBV18,NA,TRBJ1-1,TGTGCCAGCTCACCGGGGACAGCTCGGGGCACTGAAGCTTTCTTT,CASSPGTARGTEAFF